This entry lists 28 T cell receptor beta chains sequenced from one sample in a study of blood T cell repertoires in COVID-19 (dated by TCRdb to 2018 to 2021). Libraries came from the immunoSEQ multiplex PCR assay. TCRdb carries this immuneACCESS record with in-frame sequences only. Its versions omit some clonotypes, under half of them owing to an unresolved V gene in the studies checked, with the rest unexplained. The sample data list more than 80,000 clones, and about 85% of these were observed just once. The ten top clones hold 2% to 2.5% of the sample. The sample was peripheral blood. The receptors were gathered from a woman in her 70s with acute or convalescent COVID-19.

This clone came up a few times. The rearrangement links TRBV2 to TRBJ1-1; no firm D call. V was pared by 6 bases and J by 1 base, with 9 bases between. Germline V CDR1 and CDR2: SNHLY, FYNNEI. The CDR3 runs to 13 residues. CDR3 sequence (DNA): TGTGCCAGCAGCGGGGAACAGAACACTGAAGCTTTCTTT. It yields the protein CASSGEQNTEAFF.

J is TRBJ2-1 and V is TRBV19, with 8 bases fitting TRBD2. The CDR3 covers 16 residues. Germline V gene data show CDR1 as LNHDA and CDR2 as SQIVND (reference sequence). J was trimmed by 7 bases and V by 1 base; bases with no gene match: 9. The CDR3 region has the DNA TGTGCCAGTAGTATAGGATTCGCGGGGGGTAATAATGAGCAGTTCTTC. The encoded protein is CASSIGFAGGNNEQFF.

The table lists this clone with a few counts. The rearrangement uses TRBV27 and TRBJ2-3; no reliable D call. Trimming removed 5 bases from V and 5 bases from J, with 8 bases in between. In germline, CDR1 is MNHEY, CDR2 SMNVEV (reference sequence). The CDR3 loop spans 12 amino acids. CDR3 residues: CASSPFKDTQYF. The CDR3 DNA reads TGTGCCAGCAGTCCTTTTAAAGATACGCAGTATTTT.

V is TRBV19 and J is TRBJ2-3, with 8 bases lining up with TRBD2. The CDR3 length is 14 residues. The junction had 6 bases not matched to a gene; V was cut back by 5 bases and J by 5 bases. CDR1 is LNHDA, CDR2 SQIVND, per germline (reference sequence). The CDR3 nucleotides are TGTGCCAGTAGTGACCTCGGGGGGGGAGATACGCAGTATTTT. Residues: CASSDLGGGDTQYF.

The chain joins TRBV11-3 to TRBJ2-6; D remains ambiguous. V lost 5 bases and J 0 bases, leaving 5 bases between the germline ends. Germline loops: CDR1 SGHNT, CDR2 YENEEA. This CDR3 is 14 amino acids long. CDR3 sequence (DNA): TGTGCCAGCAGCCAGGTCTCTGGGGCCAACGTCCTGACTTTC. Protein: CASSQVSGANVLTF.

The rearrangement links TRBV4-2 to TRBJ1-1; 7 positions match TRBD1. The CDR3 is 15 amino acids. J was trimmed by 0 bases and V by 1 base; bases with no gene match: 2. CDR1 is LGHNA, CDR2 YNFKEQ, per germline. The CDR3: CASSQGQGMNTEAFF. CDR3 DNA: TGTGCCAGCAGCCAAGGACAGGGCATGAACACTGAAGCTTTCTTT.

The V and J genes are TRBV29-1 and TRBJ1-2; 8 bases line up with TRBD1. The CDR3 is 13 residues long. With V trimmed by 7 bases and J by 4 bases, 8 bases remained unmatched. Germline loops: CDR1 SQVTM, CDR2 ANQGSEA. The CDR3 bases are TGCAGCGCCTATTCCGGGACAGGCTATGGCTACACCTTC. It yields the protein CSAYSGTGYGYTF.

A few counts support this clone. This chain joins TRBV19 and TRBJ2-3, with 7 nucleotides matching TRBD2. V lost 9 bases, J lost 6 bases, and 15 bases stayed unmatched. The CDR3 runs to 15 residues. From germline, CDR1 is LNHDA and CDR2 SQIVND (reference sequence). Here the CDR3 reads CASSPSGGGLDTQYF. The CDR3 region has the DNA TGTGCCAGCAGCCCCTCGGGCGGGGGATTGGATACGCAGTATTTT.

The CDR3 reads CAIWGQGNTEAFF. The CDR3 DNA sequence: TGTGCCATCTGGGGACAGGGGAACACTGAAGCTTTCTTT. This chain joins TRBV10-3 and TRBJ1-1, with 9 bases matching TRBD1. CDR1 is ENHRY, CDR2 SYGVKD, per germline. This CDR3 is built from 13 residues. The trim removed 8 bases at V and 1 base at J, leaving 2 bases unmatched.

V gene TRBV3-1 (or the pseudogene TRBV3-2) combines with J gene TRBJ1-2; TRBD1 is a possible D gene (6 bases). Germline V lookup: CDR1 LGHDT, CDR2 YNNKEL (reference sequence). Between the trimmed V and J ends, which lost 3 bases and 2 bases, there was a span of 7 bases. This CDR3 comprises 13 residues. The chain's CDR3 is CASSQQGNYGYTF. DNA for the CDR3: TGTGCCAGCAGCCAGCAGGGGAACTATGGCTACACCTTC.

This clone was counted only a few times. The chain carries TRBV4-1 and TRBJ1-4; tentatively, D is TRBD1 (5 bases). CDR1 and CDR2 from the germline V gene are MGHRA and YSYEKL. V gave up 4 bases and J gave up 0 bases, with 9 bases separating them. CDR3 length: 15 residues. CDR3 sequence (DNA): TGCGCCAGCAGCCTCACAGGCGCAACTAATGAAAAACTGTTTTTT. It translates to CASSLTGATNEKLFF.

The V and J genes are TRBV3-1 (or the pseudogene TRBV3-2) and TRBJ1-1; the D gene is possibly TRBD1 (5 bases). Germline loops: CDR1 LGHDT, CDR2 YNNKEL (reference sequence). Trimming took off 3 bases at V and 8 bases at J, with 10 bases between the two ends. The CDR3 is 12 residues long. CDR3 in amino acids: CASSQTDHEAFF. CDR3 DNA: TGTGCCAGCAGCCAGACAGATCACGAAGCTTTCTTT.

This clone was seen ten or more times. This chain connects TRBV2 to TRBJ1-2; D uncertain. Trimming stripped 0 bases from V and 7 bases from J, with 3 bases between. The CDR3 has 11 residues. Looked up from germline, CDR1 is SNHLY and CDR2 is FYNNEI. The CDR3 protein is CASSEASGYTF. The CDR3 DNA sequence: TGTGCCAGCAGTGAAGCGAGTGGCTACACCTTC.

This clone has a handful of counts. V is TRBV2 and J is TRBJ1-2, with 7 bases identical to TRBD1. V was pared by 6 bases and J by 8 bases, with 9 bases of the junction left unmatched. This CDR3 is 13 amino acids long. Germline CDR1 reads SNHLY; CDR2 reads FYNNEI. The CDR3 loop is CASRDDRVDGYTF. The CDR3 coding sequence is TGTGCCAGCAGAGACGACAGGGTTGACGGCTACACCTTC. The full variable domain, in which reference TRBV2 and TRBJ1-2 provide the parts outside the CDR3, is EPEVTQTPSHQVTQMGQEVILRCVPISNHLYFYWYRQILGQKVEFLVSFYNNEISEKSEIFDDQFSVERPDGSNFTLKIRSTKLEDSAMYFCASRDDRVDGYTFGSGTRLTVV.

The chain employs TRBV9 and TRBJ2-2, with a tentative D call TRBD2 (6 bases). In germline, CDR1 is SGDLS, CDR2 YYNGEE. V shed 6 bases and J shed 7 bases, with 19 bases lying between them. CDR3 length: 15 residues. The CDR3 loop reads CASKKGEVVDGELFF. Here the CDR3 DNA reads TGTGCCAGCAAGAAAGGGGAGGTTGTTGACGGGGAGCTGTTTTTT.

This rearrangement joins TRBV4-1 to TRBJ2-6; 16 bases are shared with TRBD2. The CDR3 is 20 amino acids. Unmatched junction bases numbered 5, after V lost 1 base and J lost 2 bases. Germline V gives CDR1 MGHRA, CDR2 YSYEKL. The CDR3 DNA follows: TGCGCCAGCAGCCAAGTAGCCGGGACTAGCGGGGGGGCTGGGGCCAACGTCCTGACTTTC. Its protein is CASSQVAGTSGGAGANVLTF.

CDR3 DNA: TGTGCCAGCAGCCAGACAGGGCGGTATAATTCACCCCTCCACTTT. Protein: CASSQTGRYNSPLHF. V gene TRBV7-8 combines with J gene TRBJ1-6; 7 bases fit TRBD1. The germline V gene has CDR1 SGHVS and CDR2 FQNEAQ. V gave up 5 bases and J gave up 4 bases; unmatched junction bases: 5. The CDR3 is 15 amino acids.

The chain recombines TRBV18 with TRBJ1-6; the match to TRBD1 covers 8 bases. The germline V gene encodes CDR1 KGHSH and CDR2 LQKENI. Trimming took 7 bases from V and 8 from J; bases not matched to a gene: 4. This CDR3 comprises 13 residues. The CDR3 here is CASYTGGDSPLHF. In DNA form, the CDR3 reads TGTGCCAGCTACACAGGGGGGGATTCACCCCTCCACTTT. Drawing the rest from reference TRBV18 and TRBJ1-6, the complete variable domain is NAGVMQNPRHLVRRRGQEARLRCSPMKGHSHVYWYRQLPEEGLKFMVYLQKENIIDESGMPKERFSAEFPKEGPSILRIQQVVRGDSAAYFCASYTGGDSPLHFGNGTRLTVT.

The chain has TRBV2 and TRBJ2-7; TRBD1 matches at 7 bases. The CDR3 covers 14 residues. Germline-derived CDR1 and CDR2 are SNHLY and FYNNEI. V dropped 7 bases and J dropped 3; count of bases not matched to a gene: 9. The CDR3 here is CASMREGAFYEQYF. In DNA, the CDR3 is TGTGCCAGCATGCGTGAGGGGGCCTTCTACGAGCAGTACTTC.

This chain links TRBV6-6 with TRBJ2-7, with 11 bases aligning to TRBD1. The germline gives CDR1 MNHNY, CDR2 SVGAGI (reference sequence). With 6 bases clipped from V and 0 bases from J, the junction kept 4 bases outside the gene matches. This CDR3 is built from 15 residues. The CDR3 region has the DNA TGTGCCAGCAGACCCGGGACAGGGGGCTCCTACGAGCAGTACTTC. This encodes CASRPGTGGSYEQYF.

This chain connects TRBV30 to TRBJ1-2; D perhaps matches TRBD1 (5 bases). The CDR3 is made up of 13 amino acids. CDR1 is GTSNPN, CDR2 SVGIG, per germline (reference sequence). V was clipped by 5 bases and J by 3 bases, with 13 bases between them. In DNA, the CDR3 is TGTGCCTGGCGAAGACCGGGGGACTATGGCTACACCTTC. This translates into CAWRRPGDYGYTF.

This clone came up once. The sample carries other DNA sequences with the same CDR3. The CDR3 protein is CASSLGTDYGYTF. The CDR3 bases are TGTGCCAGCAGCTTAGGGACTGATTATGGCTACACCTTC. The chain joins TRBV7-9 to TRBJ1-2; no firm D call. Per germline, CDR1 SEHNR and CDR2 FQNEAQ (reference sequence). This CDR3 has 13 residues. V dropped 1 base and J dropped 5 bases, with 8 bases sitting between them.

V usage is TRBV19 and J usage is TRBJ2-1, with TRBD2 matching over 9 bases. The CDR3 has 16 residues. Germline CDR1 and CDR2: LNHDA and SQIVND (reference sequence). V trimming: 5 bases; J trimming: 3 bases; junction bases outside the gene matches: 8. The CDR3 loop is CASSSFLAGFYNEQFF. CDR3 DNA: TGTGCCAGTAGTTCCTTCCTAGCGGGGTTCTACAATGAGCAGTTCTTC. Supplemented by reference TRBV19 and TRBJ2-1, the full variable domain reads DGGITQSPKYLFRKEGQNVTLSCEQNLNHDAMYWYRQDPGQGLRLIYYSQIVNDFQKGDIAEGYSVSREKKESFPLTVTSAQKNPTAFYLCASSSFLAGFYNEQFFGPGTRLTVL.

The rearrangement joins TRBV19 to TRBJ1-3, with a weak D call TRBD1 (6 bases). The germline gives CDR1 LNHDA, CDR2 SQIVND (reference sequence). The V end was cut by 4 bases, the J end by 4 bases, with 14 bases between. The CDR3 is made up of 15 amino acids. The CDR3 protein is CASSTTGGAGNTIYF. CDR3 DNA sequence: TGTGCCAGTAGTACCACCGGGGGGGCAGGAAACACCATATATTTT.

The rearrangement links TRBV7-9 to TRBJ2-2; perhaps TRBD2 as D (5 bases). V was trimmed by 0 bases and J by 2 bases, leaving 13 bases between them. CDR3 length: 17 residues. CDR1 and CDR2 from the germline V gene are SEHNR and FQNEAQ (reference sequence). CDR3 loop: CASSLAPLTGNTGELFF. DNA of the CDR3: TGTGCCAGCAGCTTAGCACCCCTAACGGGAAACACCGGGGAGCTGTTTTTT.

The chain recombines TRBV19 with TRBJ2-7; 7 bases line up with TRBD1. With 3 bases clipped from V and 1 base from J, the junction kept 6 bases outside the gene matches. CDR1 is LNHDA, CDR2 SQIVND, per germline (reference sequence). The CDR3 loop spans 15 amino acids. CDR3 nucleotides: TGTGCCAGTAGTATTAATGACAGGGCTTCCTACGAGCAGTACTTC. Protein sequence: CASSINDRASYEQYF.

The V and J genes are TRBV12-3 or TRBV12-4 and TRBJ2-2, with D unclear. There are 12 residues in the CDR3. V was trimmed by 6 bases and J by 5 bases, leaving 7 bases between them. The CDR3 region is CASSPTTGELFF. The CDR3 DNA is TGTGCCAGCAGCCCAACTACCGGGGAGCTGTTTTTT.

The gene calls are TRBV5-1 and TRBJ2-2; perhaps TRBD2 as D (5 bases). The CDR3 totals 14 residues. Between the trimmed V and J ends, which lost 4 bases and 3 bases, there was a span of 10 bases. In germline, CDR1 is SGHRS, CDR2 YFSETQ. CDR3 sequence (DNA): TGCGCCAGCAGCAAGAACGGGGACACCGGGGAGCTGTTTTTT. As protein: CASSKNGDTGELFF.